This TCR beta chain was recovered during a study of follicular helper T cells after annual influenza vaccination. As for the study in general: For some subjects, blood spans the 2013-2014, 2014-2015 and 2015-2016 annual vaccinations.

The CDR3 totals 17 residues. The trim removed 3 bases at V and 3 bases at J, leaving 11 bases unmatched. Germline V CDR1 and CDR2: SEHNR, FQNEAQ (reference sequence). Time point meaning: 2015-2016 season, pre-vaccination. Before and after seasonal inactivated influenza vaccination, adults gave blood for sorting CD4 subsets for sequencing. Non-naive CD4+CXCR5+PD-1+ cTfh were sorted into ICOS+CD38+ and ICOS-CD38- fractions. Worth noting for this clone: The antigen is undetermined.

This table comes from immunoSEQ multiplex PCR, and its TCRdb copy is limited to in-frame clones, with some not included. The sample gives fewer than 11,000 clones, 81% of which show up once; approximately 3.3% is in the top ten. Study-wide results and limits: ICOS+CD38+ cTfh clonality change tracked circulating plasmablast frequency change.

The gene calls are TRBV7-9 and TRBJ1-1; 9 bases line up with TRBD1. The source material was CXCR5+ CD38- circulating T follicular helper cells from blood, sampled on the day of influenza vaccination. Subset reported: circulating Tfh, non-naive CD4+CXCR5+PD-1+ (ICOS+CD38+ or ICOS-CD38-). The clonotype was recovered from an adult who received the influenza vaccine. CDR3 nucleotides: TGTGCCAGCAGCTTGACCCACCAGACAGGGGGGCACACTGAAGCTTTCTTT. This encodes CASSLTHQTGGHTEAFF.